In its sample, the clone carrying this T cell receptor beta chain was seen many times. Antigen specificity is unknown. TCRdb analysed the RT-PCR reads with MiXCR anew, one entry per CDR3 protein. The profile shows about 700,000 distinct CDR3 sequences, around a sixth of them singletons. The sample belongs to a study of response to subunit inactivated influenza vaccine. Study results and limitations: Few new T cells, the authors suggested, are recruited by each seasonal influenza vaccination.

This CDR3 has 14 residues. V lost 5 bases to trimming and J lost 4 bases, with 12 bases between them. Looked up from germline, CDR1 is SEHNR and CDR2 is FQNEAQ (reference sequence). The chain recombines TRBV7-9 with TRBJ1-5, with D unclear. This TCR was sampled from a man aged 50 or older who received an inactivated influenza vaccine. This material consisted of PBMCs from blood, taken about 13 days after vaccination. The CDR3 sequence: CASSQETGNQPQHF. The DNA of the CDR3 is TGTGCCAGCAGCCAGGAGACTGGGAATCAGCCCCAGCATTTT. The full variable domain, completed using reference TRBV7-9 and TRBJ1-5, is DTGVSQNPRHKITKRGQNVTFRCDPISEHNRLYWYRQTLGQGPEFLTYFQNEAQLEKSRLLSDRFSAERPKGSFSTLEIQRTEQGDSAMYLCASSQETGNQPQHFGDGTRLSIL.